The TCR beta chain under discussion was sequenced for a study of T cell repertoires in MIS-A myocarditis. There are 16 residues in the CDR3. J lost 5 bases, V lost 4 bases, and 12 bases had no gene match. The germline V gene encodes CDR1 SGHRS and CDR2 YFSETQ. The method was immunoSEQ multiplex PCR; TCRdb's version includes in-frame clones alone and lacks a portion of them. The sample holds about 11,000 clones, roughly 80% seen once. The sequence came from a man younger than 35 with fulminant myocarditis from multisystem inflammatory syndrome in adults (MIS-A) after COVID-19. Sequencing was done on a sample of right ventricle heart tissue obtained at autopsy. The V and J genes are TRBV5-1 and TRBJ2-7; TRBD2 matches 10 bases. The CDR3 DNA reads as TGCGCCAGCAGCCATGGCCGGCAGCGGGAGGGCCACGAGCAGTACTTC. Protein sequence: CASSHGRQREGHEQYF.